One and the same sample provided the 15 T cell receptor beta chains below, sequenced in a study of shared clonotypes between healthy human individuals. Sequenced by immunoSEQ multiplex PCR; TCRdb stores in-frame clones only, minus some. The sample includes a few million clones, 85% to 95% seen only once; the top ten take 0.14%. Material for sequencing was naive CD4+ T cells sorted from blood. Subset indicated: CD45RA+ positively selected. These receptors came from a man between 18 and 29 years old in good health.

The J gene is TRBJ2-7, the V gene TRBV6-1, with D hard to call. V lost 8 bases and J lost 2, with 4 bases in between. CDR3 length: 10 amino acids. Germline loops: CDR1 MNHNS, CDR2 SASEGT. The CDR3 loop reads CASGAYEQYF. CDR3 bases: TGTGCCAGCGGCGCCTACGAGCAGTACTTC.

The rearrangement links TRBV29-1 to TRBJ1-5; TRBD1 matches 8 bases. V trimming: 6 bases; J trimming: 7 bases; junction bases outside the gene matches: 8. CDR1 SQVTM and CDR2 ANQGSEA come from the germline V gene. The CDR3 spans 13 residues. CDR3 DNA: TGCAGCGTAGGACAGGGAGTAGGGCAGCCCCAGCATTTT. Protein product: CSVGQGVGQPQHF.

This chain uses TRBV7-2 with TRBJ2-5, with 14 bases that match TRBD2. V shed 7 bases, J shed 4 bases, and the junction held 2 bases outside the gene matches. CDR3 length equals 14 residues. Germline loops: CDR1 SGHTA, CDR2 FQGNSA. As DNA, the CDR3 is TGTGCCAGCACGACTAGCGGGAGGGCAGAGACCCAGTACTTC. It translates to CASTTSGRAETQYF.

J is TRBJ2-3 and V is TRBV14; no clear D gene. The germline gives CDR1 SGHDN, CDR2 FVKESK. The V end lost 0 bases, the J end lost 1 base, and 11 bases lay between the germline ends. CDR3 length equals 16 residues. CDR3 bases: TGTGCCAGCAGCCAAGAACCCGTCCTCGGCACAGATACGCAGTATTTT. It is translated as CASSQEPVLGTDTQYF. Together with reference TRBV14 and TRBJ2-3, the CDR3 gives the full variable domain: EAGVTQFPSHSVIEKGQTVTLRCDPISGHDNLYWYRRVMGKEIKFLLHFVKESKQDESGMPNNRFLAERTGGTYSTLKVQPAELEDSGVYFCASSQEPVLGTDTQYFGPGTRLTVL.

This clone was observed once. J is TRBJ1-5 and V is TRBV5-4; D gene unclear. V dropped 4 bases and J dropped 0 bases, with 17 bases sitting between them. Germline V gene lookup returns CDR1 SGHNT and CDR2 YYREEE (reference sequence). This CDR3 spans 17 amino acids. The CDR3 here is CASSKGPTDYSNQPQHF. In DNA form, the CDR3 reads TGTGCCAGCAGCAAAGGACCCACGGATTATAGCAATCAGCCCCAGCATTTT.

This chain links TRBV6-1 with TRBJ2-3; no clear D. The CDR3 totals 17 residues. Germline V gene sequence: CDR1 MNHNS, CDR2 SASEGT. V was trimmed by 2 bases and J by 0 bases, leaving 15 bases between them. The CDR3 DNA is TGTGCCAGCAGTGAACCACCGCGCGGTTCTAGCACAGATACGCAGTATTTT. Protein product: CASSEPPRGSSTDTQYF.

The chain carries TRBV6-1 and TRBJ2-4, with TRBD2 identical over 8 bases. The V and J ends lost 6 bases and 6 bases, in that order; junction bases with no gene match: 10. From germline, CDR1 is MNHNS and CDR2 SASEGT. CDR3 length: 15 residues. CDR3 sequence reads: CASRESGGPGNIQYF. CDR3 nucleotide sequence: TGTGCCAGCAGAGAGTCGGGGGGGCCTGGAAACATTCAGTACTTC.

The rearrangement uses TRBV2 and TRBJ2-5; D not resolved. Germline-derived CDR1 and CDR2 are SNHLY and FYNNEI. The CDR3 contains 15 residues. V was shortened by 1 base and J by 2 bases, with 11 bases between the two germline ends. The CDR3 sequence: CASSEEGLLQETQYF. The CDR3 DNA sequence: TGTGCCAGCAGTGAAGAGGGCCTACTTCAAGAGACCCAGTACTTC.

The chain employs TRBV15 and TRBJ2-1; D might be TRBD2 (6 bases). The length of the CDR3 is 16 residues. Germline assignment: CDR1 LNHNV and CDR2 YYDKDF (reference sequence). Trimming took 0 bases from V and 9 from J, leaving 18 bases between them. As DNA, the CDR3 is TGTGCCACCAGCAGAGACTACGCAGGAGGGCCGAGTGAGCAGTTCTTC. It specifies CATSRDYAGGPSEQFF.

This sequence joins TRBV6-1 and TRBJ2-7, with 9 bases aligning to TRBD2. V shed 4 bases and J 2 bases; nucleotides not matched to a gene: 15. Germline CDR1 reads MNHNS; CDR2 reads SASEGT. The CDR3 is made up of 18 amino acids. The DNA for the CDR3 is TGTGCCAGCAGTGGGGAACTAGCGGGCTTTATTAAAACCTACGAGCAGTACTTC. It yields the protein CASSGELAGFIKTYEQYF.

DNA for the CDR3: TGTGCCAGCAGCTTGTTTGGGGAGATATTGGGGGAGCTGTTTTTT. Protein product: CASSLFGEILGELFF. The rearrangement links TRBV5-4 to TRBJ2-2; D might be TRBD2 (5 bases). Germline CDR1 and CDR2: SGHNT and YYREEE (reference sequence). The CDR3 is made up of 15 amino acids. The ends were cut back, 1 base at V and 8 bases at J, with 15 bases in the middle.

The V gene is TRBV6-5, the J gene TRBJ2-1; 10 bases are shared with TRBD1. The CDR3 covers 15 residues. CDR1 is MNHEY and CDR2 is SVGAGI in the germline V gene. J was trimmed by 5 bases and V by 6 bases; bases with no gene match: 7. The chain's CDR3 is CASSRPGQGHNEQFF. The CDR3 DNA follows: TGTGCCAGCAGCCGTCCGGGACAGGGGCACAATGAGCAGTTCTTC.

V usage is TRBV6-5 and J usage is TRBJ2-7; 8 bases are a match to TRBD1. This CDR3 spans 12 amino acids. After removal of 6 bases from V and 6 bases from J, the junction contained 4 bases not matched to a gene. From germline, CDR1 is MNHEY and CDR2 SVGAGI. The CDR3 sequence: CASRRGQGEQYF. CDR3 nucleotides: TGTGCCAGCAGACGCGGACAGGGCGAGCAGTACTTC.

This sequence joins TRBV6-5 and TRBJ1-5; a weak D match, TRBD1 (6 bases). Trimming removed 5 bases from V and 14 bases from J, with 13 bases in between. CDR3 length equals 11 residues. Per the germline V gene, CDR1 is MNHEY and CDR2 is SVGAGI. CDR3 sequence: CASSQEGEEHF. As DNA, the CDR3 is TGTGCCAGCAGTCAGGAGGGGGAAGAGCATTTT.

In the case of this clone: Other DNA variants within this sample encode the same CDR3. J is TRBJ1-3 and V is TRBV5-1; no clear D gene. Germline CDR1 and CDR2: SGHRS and YFSETQ. The CDR3 is 12 residues long. The V end lost 0 bases, the J end lost 4 bases, and 2 bases lay between the germline ends. As DNA, the CDR3 is TGCGCCAGCAGCTTGGCGGGAAACACCATATATTTT. Protein: CASSLAGNTIYF.